Following are 22 T cell receptor beta chains from one sample sequenced in a study of T cell responses to AZD1222 COVID-19 vaccine. Profiling relied on immunoSEQ multiplex PCR, and the TCRdb table lists in-frame clones only, not all of them. The sample holds about 150,000 clones, over 85% seen once. This specimen was peripheral blood, taken on day 0 of AZD1222 vaccination. The receptor set was obtained from an adult in good health.

The CDR3 sequence is CASSTRDRGQPQHF. CDR3 DNA: TGTGCCAGCAGTACCCGGGACAGAGGTCAGCCCCAGCATTTT. This chain joins TRBV6-5 and TRBJ1-5; the match to TRBD1 covers 7 bases. Unmatched junction bases numbered 7, after V lost 5 bases and J lost 6 bases. This CDR3 has 14 amino acids. Germline V gene data show CDR1 as MNHEY and CDR2 as SVGAGI.

The rearrangement links TRBV27 to TRBJ2-7, with D uncertain. V dropped 3 bases and J dropped 2 bases, with 8 bases sitting between them. The V gene's germline CDR1 is MNHEY and CDR2 SMNVEV (reference sequence). The CDR3 length is 13 residues. CDR3 nucleotide sequence: TGTGCCAGCAGTTTTAGCCGTACCTACGAGCAGTACTTC. Residues: CASSFSRTYEQYF.

The chain recombines TRBV5-1 with TRBJ2-5; 9 bases map to TRBD1. CDR1 SGHRS and CDR2 YFSETQ come from the germline V gene. Trimming took 3 bases from V and 5 from J; bases not matched to a gene: 14. This CDR3 spans 17 amino acids. Here the CDR3 reads CASSSGTGRAVFETQYF. CDR3 bases: TGCGCCAGCAGCTCCGGGACAGGGAGGGCAGTTTTCGAGACCCAGTACTTC.

This clone was recorded only once. The V gene is TRBV30, the J gene TRBJ1-6, with TRBD1 matching 10 bases. The ends lost 7 bases at V and 8 bases at J; junction bases unmatched: 5. Germline CDR1 GTSNPN, CDR2 SVGIG (reference sequence). The length of the CDR3 is 13 residues. DNA of the CDR3: TGTGCCTCCTCCGGGACAGGGGATTCACCCCTCCACTTT. This sequence encodes CASSGTGDSPLHF.

The chain uses TRBV5-1 and TRBJ2-1; 9 bases map to TRBD2. Germline V gene data show CDR1 as SGHRS and CDR2 as YFSETQ. The CDR3 is 16 amino acids. After removal of 3 bases from V and 5 bases from J, the junction contained 9 bases not matched to a gene. In nucleotides, the CDR3 is TGCGCCAGCAGCTCTAAAACTAGCGGGCCTGACAATGAGCAGTTCTTC. Translation gives CASSSKTSGPDNEQFF.

The chain carries TRBV12-3 or TRBV12-4 and TRBJ2-7; D is unresolved. This CDR3 has 11 residues. V was cut by 4 bases and J by 3 bases, with 4 bases left in between. The CDR3 is CASSSHYEQYF. As DNA, the CDR3 is TGTGCCAGCAGTTCCCACTACGAGCAGTACTTC.

The chain joins TRBV19 to TRBJ2-5; perhaps TRBD2 as D (5 bases). V dropped 3 bases and J dropped 2 bases, with 16 bases sitting between them. The CDR3 length is 16 residues. CDR1 LNHDA and CDR2 SQIVND come from the germline V gene (reference sequence). The CDR3 loop is CASSITGDSGQETQYF. The CDR3 region has the DNA TGTGCCAGTAGTATTACCGGGGATTCAGGTCAAGAGACCCAGTACTTC.

V is TRBV6-6 and J is TRBJ2-2; D possibly uses TRBD1 or TRBD2 (5 bases each). CDR1 and CDR2 (germline): MNHNY, SVGAGI (reference sequence). The CDR3 contains 15 residues. Trimming left V 5 bases short and J 8 bases short, with 18 bases between. CDR3 nucleotides: TGTGCCAGCAGTCCCCATGGGGGTTTAGCTGGGGAGCTGTTTTTT. Translation: CASSPHGGLAGELFF.

V gene TRBV5-1 combines with J gene TRBJ1-1; 7 nucleotides align to TRBD1. The V and J ends lost 4 bases and 4 bases, in that order; junction bases with no gene match: 7. The CDR3 length is 14 residues. The germline gives CDR1 SGHRS, CDR2 YFSETQ. This CDR3 is CASSSRQGPTEAFF. The CDR3 DNA follows: TGCGCCAGCAGCAGCCGACAGGGACCCACTGAAGCTTTCTTT.

The V gene is TRBV9, the J gene TRBJ2-3; 12 bases align to TRBD2. This CDR3 has 19 amino acids. CDR1 is SGDLS and CDR2 is YYNGEE in the germline V gene. V shed 4 bases and J 3 bases; nucleotides not matched to a gene: 15. This CDR3 is CASSRTSGTEPRETDTQYF. The CDR3 DNA reads as TGTGCCAGCAGCAGGACTAGCGGGACAGAGCCGCGAGAGACAGATACGCAGTATTTT.

This chain links TRBV18 with TRBJ2-1; D might be TRBD1 or TRBD2, each matching 6 bases. Deletions cut 7 bases from V and 0 bases from J, with 13 bases between. The length of the CDR3 is 15 residues. From germline, CDR1 is KGHSH and CDR2 LQKENI. The DNA of the CDR3 is TGTGCCAGCTATCGGGGGCGAAGCTCCTACAATGAGCAGTTCTTC. It translates to CASYRGRSSYNEQFF.

DNA of the CDR3: TGCAGCGTTGCTGGGGGCAAGAGGGATGGCTACACCTTC. It is translated as CSVAGGKRDGYTF. The chain uses TRBV29-1 and TRBJ1-2; D is perhaps TRBD1 (6 bases). Trimming shortened V by 4 bases and J by 6 bases, and 15 bases separated the two germline ends. Germline V lookup: CDR1 SQVTM, CDR2 ANQGSEA. The CDR3 spans 13 residues.

V gene TRBV5-1 combines with J gene TRBJ2-7; a possible D gene is TRBD2 (5 bases). There are 15 residues in the CDR3. Germline-derived CDR1 and CDR2 are SGHRS and YFSETQ. Trimming left V 0 bases short and J 2 bases short, with 12 bases between. The CDR3 DNA reads TGCGCCAGCAGCTTGGGGGGAGCATACACCTACGAGCAGTACTTC. This gives the protein CASSLGGAYTYEQYF.

The chain has TRBV5-4 and TRBJ2-5; D is undetermined. Germline V CDR1 and CDR2: SGHNT, YYREEE (reference sequence). With 0 bases removed from V and 2 bases from J, the gap between germline ends came to 5 bases. The CDR3 extends over 13 amino acids. The CDR3 here is CASSLARQETQYF. The CDR3 DNA sequence: TGTGCCAGCAGCTTGGCGCGTCAAGAGACCCAGTACTTC.

The sample holds one count of this clone. The chain has TRBV5-6 and TRBJ1-2; 8 bases match TRBD1. Unmatched junction bases numbered 5, after V lost 0 bases and J lost 4 bases. The V gene's germline CDR1 is SGHDT and CDR2 YYEEEE. This CDR3 is 15 amino acids long. CDR3 residues: CASSLGGQGGYGYTF. The CDR3, as DNA: TGTGCCAGCAGCTTGGGTGGACAGGGCGGCTATGGCTACACCTTC.

This clone was counted once. The chain uses TRBV2 and TRBJ2-6; TRBD1 aligns across 7 bases. Unmatched junction bases numbered 10, after V lost 11 bases and J lost 0 bases. The V gene's germline CDR1 is SNHLY and CDR2 FYNNEI. The CDR3 totals 16 residues. The CDR3 loop is CASQGVASSGANVLTF. CDR3 nucleotides: TGTGCCTCTCAGGGGGTTGCCAGCTCTGGGGCCAACGTCCTGACTTTC.

This chain joins TRBV7-9 and TRBJ1-1, with no clear D. The germline gives CDR1 SEHNR, CDR2 FQNEAQ (reference sequence). There are 11 residues in the CDR3. V gave up 2 bases and J gave up 8 bases, with 6 bases separating them. CDR3 loop: CASSLQREAFF. Written as DNA, the CDR3 is TGTGCCAGCAGCTTACAACGGGAAGCTTTCTTT.

J is TRBJ2-3 and V is TRBV6-4, with 9 bases matching TRBD2. With V trimmed by 6 bases and J by 4 bases, 11 bases remained unmatched. Germline-derived CDR1 and CDR2 are MRHNA and SNTAGT. This CDR3 has 16 amino acids. CDR3 amino acids: CASRIRAGGPADTQYF. CDR3 sequence (DNA): TGTGCCAGCAGGATTCGGGCGGGAGGGCCCGCAGATACGCAGTATTTT.

Points on this clone: Other DNA sequences in the same sample also yield this CDR3. The CDR3: CASSLIINYGYTF. The DNA for the CDR3 is TGTGCCAGCAGCTTAATTATTAACTATGGCTACACCTTC. The chain links TRBV7-9 to TRBJ1-2; no firm D call. The CDR3 runs 13 residues. Trimming took off 2 bases at V and 1 base at J, with 5 bases between the two ends. Germline V gene sequence: CDR1 SEHNR, CDR2 FQNEAQ (reference sequence).

The V and J genes are TRBV7-9 and TRBJ2-7; perhaps TRBD1 as D (5 bases). Germline V CDR1 and CDR2: SEHNR, FQNEAQ (reference sequence). V was pared by 1 base and J by 2 bases, with 9 bases between. There are 14 residues in the CDR3. CDR3 DNA: TGTGCCAGCAGCTTAGGTCCAGGGACCTACGAGCAGTACTTC. This gives the protein CASSLGPGTYEQYF.

This clone was observed a single time. V usage is TRBV27 and J usage is TRBJ1-6; D unresolved. V shed 7 bases and J shed 4 bases, with 8 bases lying between them. Germline CDR1 and CDR2: MNHEY and SMNVEV (reference sequence). The CDR3 consists of 13 residues. The CDR3 is CASKETYNSPLHF. DNA of the CDR3: TGTGCCAGCAAGGAGACTTATAATTCACCCCTCCACTTT.

V usage is TRBV9 and J usage is TRBJ2-1, with 12 bases lining up with TRBD2. The CDR3 has 15 residues. With V trimmed by 2 bases and J by 7 bases, 4 bases remained unmatched. Germline CDR1 reads SGDLS; CDR2 reads YYNGEE. The CDR3 DNA reads TGTGCCAGCAGCGTGACCGGACTAGCGGGGAATGAGCAGTTCTTC. Translation gives CASSVTGLAGNEQFF.